The 21 T cell receptor beta chains below come from one sample, sequenced in a study of PD-1 blockade in mismatch repair-deficient tumors. The method was immunoSEQ multiplex PCR; TCRdb's version includes in-frame clones alone and lacks a portion of them. This table has about 51,000 clones, roughly 75% appearing once. The source material was peripheral blood, sampled 4 weeks after starting pembrolizumab. Every receptor here comes from an adult with mismatch repair-deficient cancer.

This clone has more than one count but fewer than ten. The chain recombines TRBV7-2 with TRBJ2-1; D call uncertain. V gave up 5 bases and J gave up 6 bases, with 17 bases separating them. This CDR3 spans 15 amino acids. Germline lookup yields CDR1 SGHTA and CDR2 FQGNSA. CDR3 coding DNA: TGTGCCAGCAGCCCTCCCGGCAGAGGTTTCAATGAGCAGTTCTTC. Protein sequence: CASSPPGRGFNEQFF.

This chain links TRBV6-6 with TRBJ2-1, with D hard to call. V shed 5 bases and J shed 8 bases, with 7 bases lying between them. From germline, CDR1 is MNHNY and CDR2 SVGAGI (reference sequence). There are 11 residues in the CDR3. DNA of the CDR3: TGTGCCAGCAGTCCCGGAGATGAGCAGTTCTTC. Protein: CASSPGDEQFF.

In this sample, this clone turned up once. V gene TRBV18 combines with J gene TRBJ2-1; 10 bases fit TRBD2. The CDR3 has 16 residues. Germline V gives CDR1 KGHSH, CDR2 LQKENI. V lost 5 bases to trimming and J lost 1 base; unmatched junction nucleotides: 5. CDR3 DNA: TGTGCCAGCTCAGCTAGCGGGAGAAGGTCCTACAATGAGCAGTTCTTC. This gives the protein CASSASGRRSYNEQFF. Complete variable domain (other parts from reference TRBV18 and TRBJ2-1): NAGVMQNPRHLVRRRGQEARLRCSPMKGHSHVYWYRQLPEEGLKFMVYLQKENIIDESGMPKERFSAEFPKEGPSILRIQQVVRGDSAAYFCASSASGRRSYNEQFFGPGTRLTVL.

This clone is judged medium-sized. This chain uses TRBV2 with TRBJ2-7; 11 bases map to TRBD2. V shed 9 bases, J shed 6 bases, and the junction held 7 bases outside the gene matches. The CDR3 length is 13 residues. The germline V gene encodes CDR1 SNHLY and CDR2 FYNNEI. The CDR3 coding sequence is TGTGCCAGGGGAACTAGCGGGAGCCGCGAGCAGTACTTC. Translating it yields CARGTSGSREQYF.

V usage is TRBV28 and J usage is TRBJ2-5; tentatively, D is TRBD2 (5 bases). Trimming removed 5 bases from V and 5 bases from J, with 21 bases in between. CDR3 length equals 16 residues. Per germline, CDR1 MDHEN and CDR2 SYDVKM. The CDR3 loop is CASSGSERVVGETQYF. The CDR3 nucleotides read TGTGCCAGCAGTGGCTCGGAGAGGGTGGTTGGGGAGACCCAGTACTTC.

V is TRBV7-2 and J is TRBJ1-2, with TRBD1 as a possible D gene (6 bases). The V and J ends lost 5 bases and 8 bases respectively, with 18 bases between them. The CDR3 is made up of 14 amino acids. CDR1 SGHTA and CDR2 FQGNSA come from the germline V gene. CDR3 sequence reads: CASSPRGVTGGYTF. The CDR3 nucleotides are TGTGCCAGCAGCCCAAGGGGGGTGACGGGGGGCTACACCTTC.

The chain links TRBV7-2 to TRBJ2-5, with D maybe TRBD2 (6 bases). The length of the CDR3 is 15 residues. Trimming shortened V by 1 base and J by 5 bases, and 14 bases separated the two germline ends. Looked up from germline, CDR1 is SGHTA and CDR2 is FQGNSA. CDR3 residues: CASSLVRGGGETQYF. Here the CDR3 DNA reads TGTGCCAGCAGCTTAGTGCGGGGTGGGGGGGAGACCCAGTACTTC. Full variable domain (missing parts from reference TRBV7-2 and TRBJ2-5): GAGVSQSPSNKVTEKGKDVELRCDPISGHTALYWYRQSLGQGLEFLIYFQGNSAPDKSGLPSDRFSAERTGGSVSTLTIQRTQQEDSAVYLCASSLVRGGGETQYFGPGTRLLVL.

The chain joins TRBV7-6 to TRBJ1-3, with unresolved D. This CDR3 has 13 residues. Trimming cost V 6 bases and J 2 bases, with 8 bases left between them. The germline gives CDR1 SGHVS, CDR2 FNYEAQ. Written as DNA, the CDR3 is TGTGCCAGCAGTTGGGAAGCTGGAAACACCATATATTTT. As protein: CASSWEAGNTIYF.

The V call is TRBV5-1, the J call TRBJ1-1; weak D call: TRBD1 (5 bases). The CDR3 loop spans 13 amino acids. The V gene's germline CDR1 is SGHRS and CDR2 YFSETQ. V was cut by 2 bases and J by 1 base, with 6 bases left in between. CDR3 protein: CASSFQGNTEAFF. CDR3 sequence (DNA): TGCGCCAGCAGCTTCCAGGGGAACACTGAAGCTTTCTTT.

The chain links TRBV19 to TRBJ2-5, with D unclear. There are 13 residues in the CDR3. V dropped 5 bases and J dropped 0 bases, with 7 bases sitting between them. Per germline, CDR1 LNHDA and CDR2 SQIVND (reference sequence). The CDR3 DNA reads as TGTGCCAGTAGTCAGATGTACCAAGAGACCCAGTACTTC. It is translated as CASSQMYQETQYF. Looking up the rest from reference TRBV19 and TRBJ2-5 gives the full variable domain: DGGITQSPKYLFRKEGQNVTLSCEQNLNHDAMYWYRQDPGQGLRLIYYSQIVNDFQKGDIAEGYSVSREKKESFPLTVTSAQKNPTAFYLCASSQMYQETQYFGPGTRLLVL.

This rearrangement joins TRBV7-2 to TRBJ2-2, with TRBD2 identical over 10 bases. In germline, CDR1 is SGHTA, CDR2 FQGNSA. Trimming took 5 bases from V and 6 from J; bases not matched to a gene: 9. There are 16 residues in the CDR3. CDR3 nucleotide sequence: TGTGCCAGCAGCAGGAGAGCGGGAGGGCCTTCCGGGGAGCTGTTTTTT. This sequence encodes CASSRRAGGPSGELFF. The variable domain in full, with the rest retrieved from reference TRBV7-2 and TRBJ2-2, is GAGVSQSPSNKVTEKGKDVELRCDPISGHTALYWYRQSLGQGLEFLIYFQGNSAPDKSGLPSDRFSAERTGGSVSTLTIQRTQQEDSAVYLCASSRRAGGPSGELFFGEGSRLTVL.

The chain is built from TRBV5-6 and TRBJ2-7; TRBD1 matches at 11 bases. J was trimmed by 3 bases and V by 3 bases; bases with no gene match: 5. Germline V gives CDR1 SGHDT, CDR2 YYEEEE. This CDR3 has 15 residues. CDR3 amino acids: CASSSPDRGLYEQYF. The DNA for the CDR3 is TGTGCCAGCAGCTCACCGGACAGGGGGCTCTACGAGCAGTACTTC.

This rearrangement joins TRBV30 to TRBJ2-2; D call uncertain. The V gene's germline CDR1 is GTSNPN and CDR2 SVGIG (reference sequence). V gave up 3 bases and J gave up 4 bases, with 18 bases separating them. The CDR3 length is 16 residues. The CDR3 sequence is CAWSSYLTYRTGELFF. Written as DNA, the CDR3 is TGTGCCTGGAGCTCCTATCTCACTTACCGCACCGGGGAGCTGTTTTTT. The full variable domain, in which reference TRBV30 and TRBJ2-2 provide the parts outside the CDR3, is SQTIHQWPATLVQPVGSPLSLECTVEGTSNPNLYWYRQAAGRGLQLLFYSVGIGQISSEVPQNLSASRPQDRQFILSSKKLLLSDSGFYLCAWSSYLTYRTGELFFGEGSRLTVL.

This clone appeared a few times. The V and J genes are TRBV27 and TRBJ1-1; D is unresolved. In germline, CDR1 is MNHEY, CDR2 SMNVEV (reference sequence). The CDR3 consists of 12 residues. V dropped 9 bases and J dropped 3 bases, with 11 bases sitting between them. CDR3 region: CASKLGDTEAFF. The CDR3 DNA is TGTGCCAGTAAACTTGGGGACACTGAAGCTTTCTTT.

J is TRBJ1-2 and V is TRBV30; D possibly corresponds to TRBD1 (6 bases). V lost 3 bases and J 8 bases, leaving 19 bases between the germline ends. The CDR3 covers 14 residues. Germline-derived CDR1 and CDR2 are GTSNPN and SVGIG (reference sequence). The CDR3 protein is CAWRETGMGKGYTF. The CDR3 DNA reads as TGTGCCTGGAGGGAAACAGGGATGGGAAAAGGCTACACCTTC.

J is TRBJ2-2 and V is TRBV6-4; D is possibly TRBD1 or TRBD2 (5 bases each). This CDR3 is built from 15 residues. CDR1 and CDR2 (germline): MRHNA, SNTAGT. Trimming took off 5 bases at V and 1 base at J, with 11 bases between the two ends. CDR3 sequence (DNA): TGTGCCAGCAGTCGGGACCGACTGAACACCGGGGAGCTGTTTTTT. Amino acids: CASSRDRLNTGELFF.

The V gene is TRBV29-1, the J gene TRBJ2-1, with 9 bases matching TRBD2. The germline V gene encodes CDR1 SQVTM and CDR2 ANQGSEA. CDR3 length equals 16 residues. V shed 7 bases, J shed 1 base, and the junction held 11 bases outside the gene matches. Here the CDR3 DNA reads TGCAGCGGGAGAGGGTATGGACTAGCGTCCTACAATGAGCAGTTCTTC. Translated, it gives CSGRGYGLASYNEQFF.

The rearrangement uses TRBV6-5 and TRBJ2-1; TRBD2 matches 10 bases. Germline V gene sequence: CDR1 MNHEY, CDR2 SVGAGI. The CDR3 covers 15 residues. J gave up 8 bases and V 2 bases, and 6 bases lay outside the gene matches. The CDR3 spells CASSYLAGALYEQFF. The CDR3 nucleotides are TGTGCCAGCAGTTACCTAGCGGGAGCACTGTATGAGCAGTTCTTC.

This chain connects TRBV29-1 to TRBJ2-5, with D maybe TRBD2 (5 bases). With 2 bases removed from V and 3 bases from J, the gap between germline ends came to 10 bases. The germline gives CDR1 SQVTM, CDR2 ANQGSEA. The CDR3 is made up of 13 amino acids. The CDR3 region is CSVEPSGKETQYF. CDR3 DNA: TGCAGCGTTGAACCGAGCGGCAAAGAGACCCAGTACTTC.

V is TRBV19 and J is TRBJ2-2, with 13 bases aligning to TRBD2. Germline V gives CDR1 LNHDA, CDR2 SQIVND (reference sequence). The CDR3 contains 17 residues. The ends lost 4 bases at V and 1 base at J; junction bases unmatched: 3. In DNA form, the CDR3 reads TGTGCCAGTAGTAGGGGACTAGCGGGACTGAACACCGGGGAGCTGTTTTTT. It codes for CASSRGLAGLNTGELFF.

V and J are TRBV23-1 and TRBJ2-3; no clear D. TRBV23-1 is labeled an ORF, and its function is uncertain. There are 11 residues in the CDR3. Trimming pared 8 bases from V and 3 bases from J, leaving 6 bases between. CDR3 sequence: CASVGTDTQYF. The CDR3 DNA sequence: TGCGCCAGCGTCGGGACAGATACGCAGTATTTT.